A selection of T cell receptor beta chains follows, all from one sample in a study of blood T cell repertoires in COVID-19. Produced via immunoSEQ multiplex PCR; TCRdb's table is partial and in-frame only. The sample yields under 300,000 clones, less than 85% seen once. Input material: peripheral blood. The receptors were sampled from a woman older than 75 with active or convalescent COVID-19. CDR3s include the opening cysteine and the closing phenylalanine or tryptophan. Expanded clones get a size class; other rows say once, few or many, or leave the size out.

clone_size v_call cdr3_aa
once TRBV5-1 CASSPEGVSGNTIYF
- TRBV6-5 CASRGQRRNTIYF
- TRBV15 CATSRERTGMRYTF
- TRBV6-5 CATTGRARTGELFF
- TRBV3-1/TRBV3-2 CASSQGEGSPAGYTF
- TRBV5-8 CASSQGQEVNQPQHF
- TRBV3-1/TRBV3-2 CASSQGRNQPQHF
- TRBV7-2 CASSLAPTGGAYEQYF
- TRBV11-3 CASSLLDRPYEQYF
- TRBV19 CASSQGSGRTYEQYF
- TRBV29-1 CSVEGYQGYNEQFF
- TRBV2 CASNQGTSGGAGTDTQYF
- TRBV21-1 CAIYTSSQDLYQETQYF
- TRBV5-4 CASSSPSGTQETQYF
- TRBV28 CASSEIMGQGNQETQYF